This TCR beta chain stems from a study of cytomegalovirus exposure and HLA in healthy donors. CDR3 length: 13 amino acids. The J segment lost 4 bases and the V segment lost 6 bases, leaving 5 bases of the junction unmatched. In germline, CDR1 is MDHEN, CDR2 SYDVKM. Primers: 60 Vbeta forward and 13 Jbeta reverse. Only in-frame clones appear in the TCRdb table, and some are missing; sequencing was by immunoSEQ multiplex PCR. The sample includes 95,000 to 100,000 clones, approximately 76% of them seen just once. This clone turned up a few times. The source of this sequence is a woman in her sixties or seventies in good health and CMV-seropositive. The material sequenced was PBMCs. The rearrangement joins TRBV28 to TRBJ1-2; TRBD1 matches at 7 bases. In DNA form, the CDR3 reads TGTGCCAGCAGCACGGGACAGTTCTATGGCTACACCTTC. Translated, it gives CASSTGQFYGYTF.